The 31 T cell receptor beta chains listed next were all sequenced from one sample in a study of breast tumors, draining lymph nodes, adjacent tissues. Samples came from axillary lymph nodes draining the breast cancer. TCRdb reprocessed the multiplex PCR reads via MiXCR and lists one record per CDR3 protein. Here the sample spans 150,000 or so distinct CDR3 sequences, 30% to 35% being singletons. Sequences were obtained from axillary lymph node tissue. The receptors derive from a female donor with breast cancer. Some clones in this sample may be carry-over from other donors' samples.

Turning to this clonotype: No DNA is shown, since the ends of the CDR3 on it are uncertain; the CDR3 is the one TCRdb lists. The chain couples TRBV6-1 to TRBJ2-5; no DNA check was done on the table's D call, TRBD1. Germline assignment: CDR1 MNHNS and CDR2 SASEGT. Ends included, the CDR3 has 16 residues. This CDR3 reads CAVGPGAVTEALGEYF.

This clonotype was seen only a few times. The rearrangement links TRBV6-6 to TRBJ2-5; D could derive from TRBD1 or TRBD2 (6 bases each). The CDR3 length is 17 residues. Deletions cut 5 bases from V and 5 bases from J, with 24 bases between. Germline CDR1 MNHNY, CDR2 SVGAGI (reference sequence). The CDR3 nucleotides are TGTGCCAGCAGTCTTCCCCCCACAGGGAGGTGGCCGGAGACCCAGTACTTC. As protein: CASSLPPTGRWPETQYF.

This clonotype was observed many times. V and J are TRBV19 and TRBJ1-5, with TRBD1 identical over 7 bases. V was pared by 6 bases and J by 6 bases, with 8 bases of the junction left unmatched. This CDR3 comprises 14 residues. CDR1 is LNHDA, CDR2 SQIVND, per germline (reference sequence). In DNA, the CDR3 is TGTGCCAGTAGCCCAGAGACAGGGCGTCAGCCCCAGCATTTT. Its translation is CASSPETGRQPQHF.

In this sample, this clonotype turned up a few times. A single base separates this from a much larger clone, so it may be a read error. The genes are TRBV30 and TRBJ2-5; no clear D gene. The CDR3 is 11 residues long. Germline V gives CDR1 GTSNPN, CDR2 SVGIG (reference sequence). The CDR3 nucleotides are TGTGCCTGGAGTGTAGCAGAGGCCCAGTACTTC. Its translation is CAWSVAEAQYF.

This clonotype showed up many times. J is TRBJ2-3 and V is TRBV4-3; D perhaps matches TRBD1 (6 bases). The CDR3 totals 15 residues. The germline CDR1 and CDR2 sequences are LGHNA and YSLEER. V was trimmed by 0 bases and J by 1 base, leaving 8 bases between them. The chain's CDR3 is CASSQDNRGTDTQYF. As DNA, the CDR3 is TGCGCCAGCAGCCAAGATAACAGGGGCACAGATACGCAGTATTTT.

The J gene is TRBJ1-3, the V gene TRBV28; 7 nucleotides line up with TRBD1. Germline V lookup: CDR1 MDHEN, CDR2 SYDVKM. With V trimmed by 7 bases and J by 5 bases, 17 bases remained unmatched. The CDR3 extends over 17 amino acids. Here the CDR3 DNA reads TGTGCCAGCAATTCCAGCGTACAGGGGTTCGGGAGAAACACCATATATTTT. Protein: CASNSSVQGFGRNTIYF.

This clonotype was picked up many times. The rearrangement joins TRBV7-8 to TRBJ1-5; D unclear. Germline values: CDR1 SGHVS, CDR2 FQNEAQ. Between the trimmed V and J ends, which lost 3 bases and 4 bases, there was a span of 13 bases. The CDR3 totals 15 residues. This CDR3 reads CASSLDPMGNQPQHF. The DNA of the CDR3 is TGTGCCAGCAGCTTGGACCCGATGGGGAATCAGCCCCAGCATTTT.

This clonotype was seen ten or more times. CDR3 nucleotides: TGTGCCAGCTCAAGCAGGGGGAACTATGGCTACACCTTC. This translates into CASSSRGNYGYTF. The chain has TRBV18 and TRBJ1-2, with TRBD1 identical over 7 bases. The CDR3 has 13 residues. The germline CDR1 and CDR2 sequences are KGHSH and LQKENI. Trimming took 5 bases from V and 2 from J; bases not matched to a gene: 2.

The V gene is TRBV12-3 or TRBV12-4, the J gene TRBJ1-2; D not resolved. V lost 6 bases to trimming and J lost 5 bases, with 10 bases between them. The CDR3 loop spans 12 amino acids. This CDR3 is CASSCMAYGYTF. DNA of the CDR3: TGTGCCAGCAGCTGCATGGCTTATGGCTACACCTTC.

This clonotype occurred many times. The chain joins TRBV5-8 to TRBJ1-5; 8 nucleotides align to TRBD1. This CDR3 has 15 residues. CDR1 is SGHTS and CDR2 is YDEGEE in the germline V gene. Losses at the gene ends were 4 bases for V and 1 base for J; bases not matched to a gene: 4. The CDR3 sequence is CASSSGQGSNQPQHF. The CDR3 DNA sequence: TGTGCCAGCAGCAGCGGACAGGGAAGCAATCAGCCCCAGCATTTT.

This chain connects TRBV13 to TRBJ2-1, with D perhaps matching TRBD1 (6 bases). Germline assignment: CDR1 PRHDT and CDR2 FYEKMQ (reference sequence). Trimming shortened V by 8 bases and J by 10 bases, and 9 bases separated the two germline ends. CDR3 length: 10 amino acids. The CDR3 loop is CASFGTEQFF. For the CDR3, the DNA is TGTGCCAGCTTTGGGACAGAGCAGTTCTTC.

A remark on this clonotype: A much larger clone lies one base from this, so it may be a read error. V gene TRBV6-5 combines with J gene TRBJ1-3; D gene unclear. The CDR3 contains 13 residues. Deletions cut 8 bases from V and 0 bases from J, with 8 bases between. Germline CDR1 is MNHEY and CDR2 is SVGAGI. The CDR3 loop is CASRRGSGNTIYF. Written as DNA, the CDR3 is TGTGCCAGCCGGCGGGGCTCTGGAAACACCATATATTTT.

Ten or more counts support this clonotype. The chain has TRBV18 and TRBJ2-7; weak D call: TRBD1 (5 bases). Germline assignment: CDR1 KGHSH and CDR2 LQKENI. V lost 5 bases, J lost 4 bases, and 24 bases lay in between. This CDR3 spans 17 amino acids. CDR3 sequence (DNA): TGTGCCAGCTCATCACTTTCAGGCAGGGCGGTGCAATACGAGCAGTACTTC. This gives the protein CASSSLSGRAVQYEQYF.

Points on this clonotype: Because the CDR3 is missing its conserved closing phenylalanine or tryptophan, this is likely a read error. The CDR3 here is CASSVGGQMNTEAFV. CDR3 coding DNA: TGTGCCAGCAGCGTAGGGGGACAGATGAACACTGAAGCTTTCGTT. This rearrangement joins TRBV9 to TRBJ1-1; TRBD1 matches at 7 bases. Losses at the gene ends were 0 bases for V and 0 bases for J; bases not matched to a gene: 2. The germline V gene has CDR1 SGDLS and CDR2 YYNGEE. This CDR3 has 15 amino acids.

Ten or more counts support this clonotype. The CDR3 region is CAWNRQAPNEKLFF. CDR3 nucleotides: TGTGCCTGGAACAGACAGGCCCCAAATGAAAAACTGTTTTTT. The chain recombines TRBV30 with TRBJ1-4; D is possibly TRBD1 (6 bases). The CDR3 runs to 14 residues. Trimming cost V 4 bases and J 5 bases, with 14 bases left between them. Germline V gives CDR1 GTSNPN, CDR2 SVGIG (reference sequence).

This clonotype was picked up many times. This chain links TRBV7-2 with TRBJ2-7; D not certain. Per the germline V gene, CDR1 is SGHTA and CDR2 is FQGNSA. V lost 2 bases and J 2 bases, leaving 7 bases between the germline ends. CDR3 length: 13 residues. The CDR3 bases are TGTGCCAGCAGCTTATCCCTAACCTACGAGCAGTACTTC. It codes for CASSLSLTYEQYF.

In its sample, this clonotype was seen many times. The V gene is TRBV27, the J gene TRBJ2-7; TRBD1 matches at 7 bases. Germline assignment: CDR1 MNHEY and CDR2 SMNVEV (reference sequence). The CDR3 covers 13 residues. With 5 bases clipped from V and 5 bases from J, the junction kept 6 bases outside the gene matches. The CDR3 loop is CASSPYGQDEQYF. Written as DNA, the CDR3 is TGTGCCAGCAGTCCATACGGACAGGACGAGCAGTACTTC.

This clonotype appeared a few times. The CDR3 loop reads CASSLDSGQGNYGYTF. CDR3 bases: TGTGCCAGCTCCCTAGATTCGGGACAGGGGAACTATGGCTACACCTTC. The chain has TRBV18 and TRBJ1-2, with 10 positions matching TRBD1. Germline V lookup: CDR1 KGHSH, CDR2 LQKENI. The CDR3 has 16 residues. V dropped 6 bases and J dropped 2; count of bases not matched to a gene: 9.

The table lists this clonotype with a few counts. A read error may explain this, as a much larger clone is one base away. No conserved phenylalanine or tryptophan ends this CDR3, so it is likely a read error. V is TRBV5-1 and J is TRBJ2-5; 7 nucleotides match TRBD2. This CDR3 region has 16 residues. Trimming at V came to 0 bases and at J to 2 bases, leaving 7 bases not matched to a gene. CDR1 is SGHRS, CDR2 YFSETQ, per germline. CDR3 DNA sequence: TGCGCCAGCAGCTTGGTGGGCGGGGGAAGTCAAGAGACCCAGTACCTC. Translation gives CASSLVGGGSQETQYL.

CDR3 sequence: CASSPLAGLKTQYF. Written as DNA, the CDR3 is TGCGCCAGCAGCCCTCTAGCGGGATTGAAGACCCAGTACTTC. V gene TRBV4-1 combines with J gene TRBJ2-5; 9 bases fit TRBD2. The V segment lost 4 bases and the J segment 6 bases; nucleotides outside the gene matches: 6. This CDR3 is built from 14 residues. The V gene's germline CDR1 is MGHRA and CDR2 YSYEKL.

The chain uses TRBV6-5 and TRBJ1-6; D unresolved. The ends were cut back, 5 bases at V and 8 bases at J, with 16 bases in the middle. Per the germline V gene, CDR1 is MNHEY and CDR2 is SVGAGI. CDR3 length: 15 amino acids. The CDR3: CASSAVRPSYSPLHF. The CDR3, as DNA: TGTGCCAGCAGTGCCGTGAGACCTTCCTATTCACCCCTCCACTTT.

V gene TRBV6-1 combines with J gene TRBJ1-4; D unresolved. The germline CDR1 and CDR2 sequences are MNHNS and SASEGT. The CDR3 runs 18 residues. Trimming pared 5 bases from V and 0 bases from J, leaving 19 bases between. The DNA of the CDR3 is TGTGCCAGCAGTTACTACTTCGGCCGGGATGCAACTAATGAAAAACTGTTTTTT. Its protein is CASSYYFGRDATNEKLFF.

This clonotype has a count of ten or more. The rearrangement uses TRBV28 and TRBJ1-5; no clear D. The CDR3 is 14 amino acids. V was trimmed by 2 bases and J by 5 bases, leaving 10 bases between them. CDR1 is MDHEN, CDR2 SYDVKM, per germline. Here the CDR3 DNA reads TGTGCCAGCAGTTTAACGGACGGTTATCAGCCCCAGCATTTT. The encoded protein is CASSLTDGYQPQHF.

The V and J genes are TRBV19 and TRBJ1-4; no firm D call. V was shortened by 5 bases and J by 17 bases, with 21 bases between the two germline ends. Germline lookup yields CDR1 LNHDA and CDR2 SQIVND (reference sequence). The CDR3 sequence is 13 residues long. The CDR3 DNA reads as TGTGCCAGTAGTGCCTCCGGACGGACGGATGTATTTTTT. It yields the protein CASSASGRTDVFF.

The sample holds a few counts of this clonotype. This could be a read error, since a much larger clone is one nucleotide away. The chain employs TRBV6-1 and TRBJ1-4, with a weak D call TRBD1 (5 bases). Germline V lookup: CDR1 MNHNS, CDR2 SASEGT. This CDR3 spans 17 amino acids. Trimming took 8 bases from V and 2 from J, leaving 21 bases between them. CDR3 in DNA: TGTGCCAGCTCACTCGTCGGGCGGGGACGGACTAATGAAAAACTGTTTTTT. It yields the protein CASSLVGRGRTNEKLFF.

This clonotype was found many times. The chain links TRBV27 to TRBJ2-7, with 7 bases that match TRBD1. CDR3 size: 14 residues. The germline V gene has CDR1 MNHEY and CDR2 SMNVEV (reference sequence). V trimming: 0 bases; J trimming: 5 bases; junction bases outside the gene matches: 4. The CDR3 region is CASSLSTQGNEQYF. Here the CDR3 DNA reads TGTGCCAGCAGTTTATCGACACAGGGGAACGAGCAGTACTTC.

CDR3 residues: CASSLDWGTGQETQYF. As DNA, the CDR3 is TGTGCCAGCAGCTTGGATTGGGGGACGGGCCAAGAGACCCAGTACTTC. The chain recombines TRBV5-6 with TRBJ2-5; D is tentatively TRBD1 or TRBD2 (5 bases each). The CDR3 is 16 amino acids. CDR1 is SGHDT, CDR2 YYEEEE, per germline. The V gene lost 0 bases and the J gene lost 1 base, with 13 bases spanning the gap. Combining the CDR3 with reference TRBV5-6 and TRBJ2-5 gives the whole variable domain DAGVTQSPTHLIKTRGQQVTLRCSPKSGHDTVSWYQQALGQGPQFIFQYYEEEERQRGNFPDRFSGHQFPNYSSELNVNALLLGDSALYLCASSLDWGTGQETQYFGPGTRLLVL.

The V and J genes are TRBV4-2 and TRBJ1-3; D is perhaps TRBD1 (5 bases). The germline V gene encodes CDR1 LGHNA and CDR2 YNFKEQ. V lost 1 base and J 2 bases, leaving 15 bases between the germline ends. The CDR3 spans 17 residues. CDR3 bases: TGTGCCAGCAGCCAAGGGGACGAAGGCGGACCTGGAAACACCATATATTTT. It yields the protein CASSQGDEGGPGNTIYF.

This clonotype was counted a few times. The V and J genes are TRBV9 and TRBJ2-3; D gene unclear. Germline assignment: CDR1 SGDLS and CDR2 YYNGEE. Trimming removed 3 bases at V and 11 bases at J, with 19 bases between. The CDR3 length is 14 residues. The chain's CDR3 is CASSGRNSYNEQYF. CDR3 in DNA: TGTGCCAGCAGCGGTCGGAACTCCTACAATGAGCAGTATTTT.

This clonotype was seen ten or more times. The chain is built from TRBV4-3 and TRBJ2-7; the match to TRBD2 covers 11 bases. CDR1 LGHNA and CDR2 YSLEER come from the germline V gene. The CDR3 has 15 amino acids. The ends lost 4 bases at V and 3 bases at J; junction bases unmatched: 5. The DNA of the CDR3 is TGCGCCAGCAGCCGCATAGCGGGAGGGCACTACGAGCAGTACTTC. Translating it yields CASSRIAGGHYEQYF.

This clonotype appeared a few times. A single base separates this from a much larger clone, so it may be a read error. This rearrangement joins TRBV5-4 to TRBJ2-7; TRBD1 agrees at 7 bases. Germline V gene data show CDR1 as SGHNT and CDR2 as YYREEE (reference sequence). The CDR3 extends over 12 amino acids. Here the CDR3 DNA reads TGTGCCAGCTGGGACAGCTCCTCCGAGCAGTACTTC. It codes for CASWDSSSEQYF.